This T cell receptor (beta chain) was identified during a study of T-cell reconstitution after alpha-beta-depleted transplantation in children. This clonotype was seen repeatedly, ten times or more. Preparation of the TCRbeta library used unique molecular identifiers. TCRdb reprocessed the PCR reads with MiXCR, giving one entry per CDR3 protein. The table shows hundreds of thousands of distinct CDR3 sequences, with under 15% occurring only once. Germline values: CDR1 MNHNS, CDR2 SASEGT. There are 15 residues in the CDR3. V lost 6 bases to trimming and J lost 7 bases; unmatched junction nucleotides: 11.

This TCR was sampled from a human donor who donated a stem cell graft to a child with combined immunodeficiency. The chain joins TRBV6-1 to TRBJ2-1; 8 bases map to TRBD1. Sequences were derived from PBMCs from the stem cell graft donor, sampled from the stem cell graft. CDR3 DNA: TGTGCCAGCAGGAAGCCAGGGGGCAAGTGGAATGAGCAGTTCTTC. Protein product: CASRKPGGKWNEQFF.